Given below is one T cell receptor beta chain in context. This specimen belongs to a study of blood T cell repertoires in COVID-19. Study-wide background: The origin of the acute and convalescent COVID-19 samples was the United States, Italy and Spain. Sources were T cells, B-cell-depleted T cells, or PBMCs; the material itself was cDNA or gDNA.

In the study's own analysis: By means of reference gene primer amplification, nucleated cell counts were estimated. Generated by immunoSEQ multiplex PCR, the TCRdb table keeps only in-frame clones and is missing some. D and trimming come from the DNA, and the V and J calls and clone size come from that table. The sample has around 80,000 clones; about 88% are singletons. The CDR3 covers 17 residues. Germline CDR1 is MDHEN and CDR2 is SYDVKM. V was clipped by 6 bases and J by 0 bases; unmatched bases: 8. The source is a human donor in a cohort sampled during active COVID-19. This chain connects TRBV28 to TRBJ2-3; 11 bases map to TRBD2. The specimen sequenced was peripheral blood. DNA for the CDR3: TGTGCCAGCAGACGCGGGACTAGCGGCTTTAGCACAGATACGCAGTATTTT. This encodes CASRRGTSGFSTDTQYF.